This is a list of T cell receptor beta chains from one sample in a study of metastatic and nonmetastatic thyroid tumors. TCRdb reprocessed the PCR reads via MiXCR. The sample holds roughly 16,000 clones; about 31% are singletons and the top ten take roughly 7.3%. The sequenced sample consisted of tumor tissue. These receptor sequences come from a female donor with papillary thyroid cancer or a benign thyroid nodule (not recorded which). Some clones in this sample may be carry-over from other donors' samples. CDR3s include the opening cysteine and the closing phenylalanine or tryptophan. A D gene is named only where the DNA matches it firmly. Clone sizes are given selectively: once, few, many, or a class where the clone is expanded.

J: TRBJ2-3
V: TRBV6-1
D: TRBD1
size: many
CDR3: CASSEGTGADTQYF
DNA: TGTGCCAGCAGTGAAGGGACAGGGGCAGATACGCAGTATTTT

J: TRBJ2-7
V: TRBV7-8
D: NA
size: few
CDR3: CASSLVQASYEQYF
DNA: TGTGCCAGCAGCTTAGTACAGGCCTCCTACGAGCAGTACTTC

J: TRBJ2-1
V: TRBV28
D: TRBD1
size: few
CDR3: CASSLPDREEQFF
DNA: TGTGCCAGCAGTTTACCCGACAGGGAGGAGCAGTTCTTC

J: TRBJ2-7
V: TRBV10-2
D: NA
size: many
CDR3: CAEHEGDEQYF
DNA: TGCGCCGAGCACGAGGGAGACGAGCAGTACTTC

J: TRBJ2-7
V: TRBV5-6
D: TRBD1
size: many
CDR3: CASSSQGAEQYF
DNA: TGTGCCAGCAGCTCACAGGGGGCCGAGCAGTACTTC

J: TRBJ1-4
V: TRBV6-2/TRBV6-3
D: NA
size: many
CDR3: CASSSTGTGEKLFF
DNA: TGTGCCAGCAGTTCGACAGGCACGGGTGAAAAACTGTTTTTT

J: TRBJ1-1
V: TRBV20-1
D: NA
size: medium-sized
CDR3: CSVSTLTGARRMNTEAFF
DNA: TGCAGTGTTTCAACCCTTACAGGCGCACGGAGGATGAACACTGAAGCTTTCTTT

J: TRBJ2-7
V: TRBV2
D: NA
size: medium-sized
CDR3: CASSVVGEHEQYF
DNA: TGTGCCAGCAGTGTGGTGGGGGAACACGAGCAGTACTTC

J: TRBJ2-2
V: TRBV5-4
D: NA
size: many
CDR3: CASSLRGTIYDTGELFF
DNA: TGTGCCAGCAGCTTGCGGGGGACGATTTATGACACCGGGGAGCTGTTTTTT

J: TRBJ2-3
V: TRBV20-1
D: NA
size: NA
CDR3: CSAPTGHAAWAPTDTQYF
DNA: TGCAGTGCTCCAACGGGACACGCCGCTTGGGCCCCCACAGATACGCAGTATTTT

J: TRBJ1-2
V: TRBV9
D: TRBD1
size: once
CDR3: CASSGSQGVNGYTF
DNA: TGTGCCAGCAGCGGCTCACAGGGGGTGAATGGCTACACCTTC

J: TRBJ2-1
V: TRBV18
D: TRBD2
size: NA
CDR3: CASSPGAGETNEQFF
DNA: TGTGCCAGCTCACCAGGAGCGGGAGAGACCAATGAGCAGTTCTTC

J: TRBJ2-7
V: TRBV6-1
D: TRBD1
size: NA
CDR3: CASSKTGAYEQYF
DNA: TGTGCCAGCAGTAAGACAGGGGCCTACGAGCAGTACTTC

J: TRBJ1-1
V: TRBV27
D: TRBD1
size: few
CDR3: CASTADRANTEAFF
DNA: TGTGCCAGCACCGCCGACAGGGCTAACACTGAAGCTTTCTTT

J: TRBJ1-2
V: TRBV30
D: NA
size: once
CDR3: CAWTPGKGLGGYTF
DNA: TGTGCCTGGACCCCAGGGAAGGGCTTGGGTGGCTACACCTTC

J: TRBJ1-6
V: TRBV30
D: NA
size: NA
CDR3: CASHTDSINSPLHF
DNA: TGTGCCTCCCACACAGACAGTATTAATTCACCCCTCCACTTT

J: TRBJ2-5
V: TRBV11-2
D: NA
size: NA
CDR3: CASSLRGGWETQYF
DNA: TGTGCCAGCAGCTTGAGAGGTGGGTGGGAGACCCAGTACTTC

J: TRBJ2-7
V: TRBV30
D: TRBD2
size: NA
CDR3: CAWGLAGLQYF
DNA: TGTGCCTGGGGACTAGCGGGACTGCAGTACTTC

J: TRBJ1-6
V: TRBV6-6
D: TRBD1
size: NA
CDR3: CASSRDRSSTSYNSPLHF
DNA: TGTGCCAGCAGTCGGGACAGGTCAAGCACGTCCTATAATTCACCCCTCCACTTT

J: TRBJ2-2
V: TRBV2
D: TRBD2
size: many
CDR3: CASNPSGGATGELFF
DNA: TGTGCCAGCAATCCTAGCGGGGGGGCGACCGGGGAGCTGTTTTTT

J: TRBJ2-7
V: TRBV28
D: TRBD1
size: few
CDR3: CASRSISRGREQYF
DNA: TGTGCCAGCCGATCAATCTCCAGGGGGCGAGAGCAGTACTTC

J: TRBJ1-2
V: TRBV5-1
D: NA
size: NA
CDR3: CASTMGATSYGYTF
DNA: TGCGCCAGCACCATGGGGGCCACGTCTTATGGCTACACCTTC

J: TRBJ1-1
V: TRBV24-1
D: TRBD1
size: few
CDR3: CATSDSPAGQLLNTEAFF
DNA: TGTGCCACCAGTGATTCGCCAGCGGGACAGCTATTGAACACTGAAGCTTTCTTT